This T cell receptor beta chain emerged from a study of T cells after yellow fever vaccination. The study, taken as a whole, reports: In post-booster samples, most primary-vaccination clones reappeared (about 95% CD4, about 91% CD8). The secondary response was weaker but peaked faster, day 5 versus 15.

V shed 2 bases, J shed 3 bases, and the junction held 6 bases outside the gene matches. Germline assignment: CDR1 SEHNR and CDR2 FQNEAQ (reference sequence). This CDR3 comprises 15 residues. This clonotype came up a few times. The target antigen is unknown. The TCR cDNA carried a universal primer site and UMIs from 5'RACE template switching. TCRdb reprocessed the 5' RACE reads via MiXCR and lists one record per CDR3 protein. The repertoire holds 600,000 to 750,000 distinct CDR3 sequences, with 9% to 15% as singletons. The source was PBMCs, collected on the day of the yellow fever booster vaccination. The sequence was obtained from a man aged 30-40 years who received the YFV17D yellow fever vaccine. V is TRBV7-9 and J is TRBJ2-7; 8 bases fit TRBD1. For the CDR3, the DNA is TGTGCCAGCAGCTTAATGGGACAGGCAGTCTACGAGCAGTACTTC. The encoded protein is CASSLMGQAVYEQYF.